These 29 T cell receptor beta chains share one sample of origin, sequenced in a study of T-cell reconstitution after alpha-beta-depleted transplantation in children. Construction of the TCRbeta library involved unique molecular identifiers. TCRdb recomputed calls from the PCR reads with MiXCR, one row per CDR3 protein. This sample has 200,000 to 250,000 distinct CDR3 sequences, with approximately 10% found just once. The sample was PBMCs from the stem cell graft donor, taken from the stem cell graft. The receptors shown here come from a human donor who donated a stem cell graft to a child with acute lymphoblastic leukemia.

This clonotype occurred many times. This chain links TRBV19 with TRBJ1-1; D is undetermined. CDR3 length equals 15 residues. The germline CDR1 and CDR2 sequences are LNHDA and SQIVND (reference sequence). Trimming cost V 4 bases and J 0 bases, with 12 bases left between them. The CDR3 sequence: CASSTDPRLNTEAFF. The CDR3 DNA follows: TGTGCCAGTAGTACAGACCCCCGCTTGAACACTGAAGCTTTCTTT. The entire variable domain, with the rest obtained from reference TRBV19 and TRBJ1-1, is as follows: DGGITQSPKYLFRKEGQNVTLSCEQNLNHDAMYWYRQDPGQGLRLIYYSQIVNDFQKGDIAEGYSVSREKKESFPLTVTSAQKNPTAFYLCASSTDPRLNTEAFFGQGTRLTVV.

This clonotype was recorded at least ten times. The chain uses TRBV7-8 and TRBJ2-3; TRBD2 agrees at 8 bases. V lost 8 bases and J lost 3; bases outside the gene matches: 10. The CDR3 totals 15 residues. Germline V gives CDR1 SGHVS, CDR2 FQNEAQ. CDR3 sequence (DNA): TGTGCCAGCCAACGGGGCCGGGGGGGAACAGATACGCAGTATTTT. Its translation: CASQRGRGGTDTQYF.

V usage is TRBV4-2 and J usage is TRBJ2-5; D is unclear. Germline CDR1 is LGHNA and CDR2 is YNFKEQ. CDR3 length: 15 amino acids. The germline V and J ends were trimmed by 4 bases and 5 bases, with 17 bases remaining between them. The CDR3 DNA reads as TGTGCCAGCAGCCCTGGGCTAGGGTTGGGGGAGACCCAGTACTTC. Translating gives CASSPGLGLGETQYF.

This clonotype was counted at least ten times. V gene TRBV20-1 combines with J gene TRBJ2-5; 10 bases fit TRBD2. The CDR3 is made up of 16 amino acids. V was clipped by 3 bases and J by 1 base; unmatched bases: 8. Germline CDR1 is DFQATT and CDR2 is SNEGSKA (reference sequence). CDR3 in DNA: TGCAGTGCTAGCTTGGCGACTAGCGGGTTCCAAGAGACCCAGTACTTC. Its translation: CSASLATSGFQETQYF.

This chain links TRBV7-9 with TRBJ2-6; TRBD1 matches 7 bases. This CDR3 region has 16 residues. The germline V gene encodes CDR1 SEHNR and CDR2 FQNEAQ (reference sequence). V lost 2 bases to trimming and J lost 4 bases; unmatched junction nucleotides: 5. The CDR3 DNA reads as TGTGCCAGCAGCTTATTTGAGGGACAGGGGGCCAACGTCCTGACTTTC. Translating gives CASSLFEGQGANVLTF. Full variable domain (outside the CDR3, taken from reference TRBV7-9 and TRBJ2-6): DTGVSQNPRHKITKRGQNVTFRCDPISEHNRLYWYRQTLGQGPEFLTYFQNEAQLEKSRLLSDRFSAERPKGSFSTLEIQRTEQGDSAMYLCASSLFEGQGANVLTFGAGSRLTVL.

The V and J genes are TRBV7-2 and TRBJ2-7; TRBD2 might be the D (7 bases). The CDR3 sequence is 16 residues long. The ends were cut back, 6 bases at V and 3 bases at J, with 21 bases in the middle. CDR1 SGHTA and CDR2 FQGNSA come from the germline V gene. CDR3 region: CASRPLRGGRDYEQYF. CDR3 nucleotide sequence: TGTGCCAGCAGACCTCTAAGGGGGGGCAGGGACTACGAGCAGTACTTC.

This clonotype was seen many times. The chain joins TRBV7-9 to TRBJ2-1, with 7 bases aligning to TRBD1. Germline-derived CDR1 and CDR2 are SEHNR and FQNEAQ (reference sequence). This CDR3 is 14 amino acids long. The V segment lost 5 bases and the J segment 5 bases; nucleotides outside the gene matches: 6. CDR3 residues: CASSRQGDHNEQFF. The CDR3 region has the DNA TGTGCCAGCAGCCGGCAGGGGGACCACAATGAGCAGTTCTTC.

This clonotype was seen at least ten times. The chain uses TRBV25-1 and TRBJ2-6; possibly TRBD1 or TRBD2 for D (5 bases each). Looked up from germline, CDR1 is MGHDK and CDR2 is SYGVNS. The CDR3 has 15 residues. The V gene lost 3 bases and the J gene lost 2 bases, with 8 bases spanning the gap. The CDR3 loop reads CASSEPGPGANVLTF. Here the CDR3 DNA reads TGTGCCAGCAGTGAGCCGGGGCCTGGGGCCAACGTCCTGACTTTC.

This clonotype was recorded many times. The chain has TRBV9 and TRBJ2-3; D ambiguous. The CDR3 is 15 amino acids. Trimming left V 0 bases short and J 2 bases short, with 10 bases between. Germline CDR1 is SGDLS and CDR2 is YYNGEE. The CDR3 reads CASSVAKGPTDTQYF. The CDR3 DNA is TGTGCCAGCAGCGTAGCGAAGGGCCCCACAGATACGCAGTATTTT.

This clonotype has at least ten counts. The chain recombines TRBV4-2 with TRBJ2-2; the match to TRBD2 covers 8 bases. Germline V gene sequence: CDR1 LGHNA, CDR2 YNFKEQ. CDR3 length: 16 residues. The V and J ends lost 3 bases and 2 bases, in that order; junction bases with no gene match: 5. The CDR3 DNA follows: TGTGCCAGCAGCCACCCCGGGAGGGTCAACACCGGGGAGCTGTTTTTT. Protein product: CASSHPGRVNTGELFF.

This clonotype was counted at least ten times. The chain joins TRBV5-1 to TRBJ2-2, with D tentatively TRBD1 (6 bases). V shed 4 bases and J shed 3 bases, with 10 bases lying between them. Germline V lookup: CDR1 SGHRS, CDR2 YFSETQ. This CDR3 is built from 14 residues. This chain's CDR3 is CASSEQGYTGELFF. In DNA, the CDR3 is TGCGCCAGCAGCGAACAGGGTTACACCGGGGAGCTGTTTTTT.

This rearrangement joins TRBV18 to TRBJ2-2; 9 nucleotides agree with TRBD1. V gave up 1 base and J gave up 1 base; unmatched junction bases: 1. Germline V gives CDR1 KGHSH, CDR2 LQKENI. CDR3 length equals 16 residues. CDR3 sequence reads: CASSPLGQGNTGELFF. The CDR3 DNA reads TGTGCCAGCTCACCACTGGGACAGGGGAACACCGGGGAGCTGTTTTTT.

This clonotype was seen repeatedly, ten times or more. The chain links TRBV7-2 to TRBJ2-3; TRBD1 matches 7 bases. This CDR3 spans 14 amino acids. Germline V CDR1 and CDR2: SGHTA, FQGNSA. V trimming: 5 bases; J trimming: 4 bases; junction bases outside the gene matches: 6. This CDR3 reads CASSPGQKADTQYF. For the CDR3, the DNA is TGTGCCAGCAGCCCGGGACAGAAGGCAGATACGCAGTATTTT.

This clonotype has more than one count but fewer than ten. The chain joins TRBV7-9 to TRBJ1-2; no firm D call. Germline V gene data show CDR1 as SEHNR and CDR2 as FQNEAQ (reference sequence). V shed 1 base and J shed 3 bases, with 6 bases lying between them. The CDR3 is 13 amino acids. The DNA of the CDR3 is TGTGCCAGCAGCTTAGAGCGAGACTATGGCTACACCTTC. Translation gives CASSLERDYGYTF. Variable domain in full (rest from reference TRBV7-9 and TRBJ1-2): DTGVSQNPRHKITKRGQNVTFRCDPISEHNRLYWYRQTLGQGPEFLTYFQNEAQLEKSRLLSDRFSAERPKGSFSTLEIQRTEQGDSAMYLCASSLERDYGYTFGSGTRLTVV.

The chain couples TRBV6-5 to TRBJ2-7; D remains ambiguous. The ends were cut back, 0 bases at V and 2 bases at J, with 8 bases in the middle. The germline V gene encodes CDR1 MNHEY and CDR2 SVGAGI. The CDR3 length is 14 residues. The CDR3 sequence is CASSYSPNTYEQYF. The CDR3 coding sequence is TGTGCCAGCAGTTACTCTCCAAACACCTACGAGCAGTACTTC.

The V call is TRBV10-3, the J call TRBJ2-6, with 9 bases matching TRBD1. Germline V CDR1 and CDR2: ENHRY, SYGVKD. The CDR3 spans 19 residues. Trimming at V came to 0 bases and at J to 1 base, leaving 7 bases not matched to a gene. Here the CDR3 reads CAISESPGQGLSGANVLTF. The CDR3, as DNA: TGTGCCATCAGTGAGTCGCCGGGACAGGGCCTATCTGGGGCCAACGTCCTGACTTTC.

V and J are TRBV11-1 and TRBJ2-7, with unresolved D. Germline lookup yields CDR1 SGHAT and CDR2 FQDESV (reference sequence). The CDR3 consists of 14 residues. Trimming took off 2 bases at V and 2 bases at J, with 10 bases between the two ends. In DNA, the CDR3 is TGTGCCAGCAGCTTACGAGCCCTCACCTACGAGCAGTACTTC. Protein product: CASSLRALTYEQYF.

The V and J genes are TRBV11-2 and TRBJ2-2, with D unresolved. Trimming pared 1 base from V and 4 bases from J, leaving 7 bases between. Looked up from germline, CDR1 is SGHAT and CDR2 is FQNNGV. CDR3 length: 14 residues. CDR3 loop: CASSLGVPTGELFF. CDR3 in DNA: TGTGCCAGCAGCTTAGGGGTGCCCACCGGGGAGCTGTTTTTT.

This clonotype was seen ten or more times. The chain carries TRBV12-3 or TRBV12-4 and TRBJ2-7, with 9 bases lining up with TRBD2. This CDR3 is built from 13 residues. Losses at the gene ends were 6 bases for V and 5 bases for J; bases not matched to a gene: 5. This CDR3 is CASRAGGSDEQYF. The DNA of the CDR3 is TGTGCCAGCAGAGCGGGGGGTTCGGACGAGCAGTACTTC.

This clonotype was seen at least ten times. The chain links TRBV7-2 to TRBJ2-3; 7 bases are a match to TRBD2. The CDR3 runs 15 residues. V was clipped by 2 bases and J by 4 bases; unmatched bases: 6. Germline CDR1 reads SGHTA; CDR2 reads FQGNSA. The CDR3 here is CASSLWEAGSDTQYF. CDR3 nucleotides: TGTGCCAGCAGCTTATGGGAAGCGGGGTCAGATACGCAGTATTTT.

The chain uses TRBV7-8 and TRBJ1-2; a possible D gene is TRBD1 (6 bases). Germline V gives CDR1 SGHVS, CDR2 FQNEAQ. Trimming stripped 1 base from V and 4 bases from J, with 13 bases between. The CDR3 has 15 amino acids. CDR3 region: CASSLEAGEVYGYTF. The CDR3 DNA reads TGTGCCAGCAGCTTAGAAGCAGGGGAGGTCTATGGCTACACCTTC.

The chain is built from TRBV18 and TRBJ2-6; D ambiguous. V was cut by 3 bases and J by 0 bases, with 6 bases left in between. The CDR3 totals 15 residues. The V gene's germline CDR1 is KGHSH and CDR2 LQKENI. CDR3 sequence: CASSPSSSGANVLTF. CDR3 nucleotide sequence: TGTGCCAGCTCACCCAGTAGCTCTGGGGCCAACGTCCTGACTTTC.

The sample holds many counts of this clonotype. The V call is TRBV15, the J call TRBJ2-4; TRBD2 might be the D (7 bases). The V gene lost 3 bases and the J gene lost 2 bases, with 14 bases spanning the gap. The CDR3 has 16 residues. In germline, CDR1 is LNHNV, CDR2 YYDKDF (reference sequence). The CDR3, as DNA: TGTGCCACCAGCAGTGGGGGGGCCGGGTCCAAAAACATTCAGTACTTC. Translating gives CATSSGGAGSKNIQYF.

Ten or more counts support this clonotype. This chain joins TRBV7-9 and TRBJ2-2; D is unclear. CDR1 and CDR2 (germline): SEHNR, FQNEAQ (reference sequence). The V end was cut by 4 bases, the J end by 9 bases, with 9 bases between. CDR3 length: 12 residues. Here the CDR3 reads CASSSPFRELFF. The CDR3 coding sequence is TGTGCCAGCAGCTCCCCCTTTAGGGAGCTGTTTTTT.

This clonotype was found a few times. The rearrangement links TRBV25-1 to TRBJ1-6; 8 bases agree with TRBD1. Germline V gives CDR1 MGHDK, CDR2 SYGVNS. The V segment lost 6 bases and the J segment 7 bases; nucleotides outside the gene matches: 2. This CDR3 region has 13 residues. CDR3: CASRGQVNSPLHF. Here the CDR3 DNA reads TGTGCCAGCAGGGGACAGGTCAATTCACCCCTCCACTTT.

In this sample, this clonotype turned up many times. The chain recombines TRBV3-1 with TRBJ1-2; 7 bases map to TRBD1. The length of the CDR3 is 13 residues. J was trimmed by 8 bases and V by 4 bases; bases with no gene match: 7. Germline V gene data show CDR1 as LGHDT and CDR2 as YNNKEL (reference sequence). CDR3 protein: CASSLETGSGYTF. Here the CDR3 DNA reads TGTGCCAGCAGCCTCGAGACAGGGAGCGGCTACACCTTC.

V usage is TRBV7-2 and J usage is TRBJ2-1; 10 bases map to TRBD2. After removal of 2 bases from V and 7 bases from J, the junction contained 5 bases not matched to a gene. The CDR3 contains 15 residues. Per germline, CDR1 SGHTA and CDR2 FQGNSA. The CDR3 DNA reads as TGTGCCAGCAGCTTAAAGCGGGGGGGCCGAAATGAGCAGTTCTTC. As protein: CASSLKRGGRNEQFF.

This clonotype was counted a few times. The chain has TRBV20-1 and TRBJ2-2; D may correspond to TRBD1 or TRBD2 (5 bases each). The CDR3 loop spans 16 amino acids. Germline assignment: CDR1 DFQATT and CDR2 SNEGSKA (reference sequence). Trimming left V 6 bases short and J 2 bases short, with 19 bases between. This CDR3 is CSANDPGTDNTGELFF. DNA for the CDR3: TGCAGTGCAAACGACCCCGGGACGGATAACACCGGGGAGCTGTTTTTT.

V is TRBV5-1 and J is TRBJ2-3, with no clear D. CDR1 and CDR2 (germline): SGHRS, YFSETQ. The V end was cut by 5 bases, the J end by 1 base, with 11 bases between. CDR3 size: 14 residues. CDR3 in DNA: TGCGCCAGCAGTCCCGGGCAGCGCACAGATACGCAGTATTTT. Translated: CASSPGQRTDTQYF.